A selection of T cell receptor beta chains follows, all from one sample in a study of cytomegalovirus exposure and HLA in healthy donors. The method was immunoSEQ multiplex PCR; TCRdb's version includes in-frame clones alone and lacks a portion of them. The table lists approximately 150,000 clones, 76% of them singletons. Sequenced sample: PBMCs. Source of these receptors: a male donor in good health and CMV-seronegative. CDR3s include the opening cysteine and the closing phenylalanine or tryptophan. A D gene is named only where the DNA matches it firmly. Some rows mark clone size as missing; the rest say once, few, many or name a class of expanded clone.

CDR3nt	CDR3aa	d_gene	v_gene	abundance	j_gene
TGTGCCATCAGTCTCGGACAGGGCTTAGGCGAGCAGTACTTC	CAISLGQGLGEQYF	TRBD1	TRBV10-3	.	TRBJ2-7
TGTGCCAGCAGGTACGGGGGGGCCGGGCGAGAGACCCAGTACTTC	CASRYGGAGRETQYF	TRBD2	TRBV28	.	TRBJ2-5
TGTGCCAGCAGCTTAGCGGGAGGGCCCGAGACCCAGTACTTC	CASSLAGGPETQYF	TRBD2	TRBV7-3	.	TRBJ2-5
TGCGCCAGCAGCCAAGAGAGGGTTGGAGGGAAATACGAGCAGTACTTC	CASSQERVGGKYEQYF	.	TRBV4-1	.	TRBJ2-7
TGTGCCAGCAGCTTAGGGGCGGGGGGTTGGACCTACGAGCAGTACTTC	CASSLGAGGWTYEQYF	TRBD2	TRBV7-8	.	TRBJ2-7
TGTGCCAGTAGTATGTCCCCCGGAGGGTCTACTGAAGCTTTCTTT	CASSMSPGGSTEAFF	.	TRBV19	.	TRBJ1-1
TGTGCCAGTAAGGGACAGGGGAATGAAAAACTGTTTTTT	CASKGQGNEKLFF	TRBD1	TRBV19	.	TRBJ1-4
TGTGCCACCAGCAGAGTCTTGGCAGGGGAAACAAATGGCTACACCTTC	CATSRVLAGETNGYTF	.	TRBV15	.	TRBJ1-2
TGTGCCAGCAGCCAACCCCGGACAGGGGGCTCTGGCTACACCTTC	CASSQPRTGGSGYTF	TRBD1	TRBV4-2	.	TRBJ1-2
TGTGCCAGCACCCAAATTGGCTCTAGCGCTCCGTGGGAGCAGTACTTC	CASTQIGSSAPWEQYF	.	TRBV28	many	TRBJ2-7
TGTGCCAGCAGCGTAGAAGGGGCCAGGAATGGTTACGAGCAGTACTTC	CASSVEGARNGYEQYF	.	TRBV9	.	TRBJ2-7
TGTGCCTCAGCACCCATCCGGACAGGGAACTCCTACGAGCAGTACTTC	CASAPIRTGNSYEQYF	TRBD1	TRBV11-2	.	TRBJ2-7
TGTGCCACCCGTCCGCGGGAGAACTTGGTCACCGGGGAGCTGTTTTTT	CATRPRENLVTGELFF	TRBD2	TRBV15	.	TRBJ2-2
TGTGCCAGTAGTACCCTACTAGTACCGTCGGTATGGCAGTTCTTC	CASSTLLVPSVWQFF	.	TRBV19	.	TRBJ2-1
TGTGCCATCAGTGAAGACAGCGTAGGGGGCTACACCTTC	CAISEDSVGGYTF	.	TRBV10-3	once	TRBJ1-2